This T cell receptor beta chain was found in a study of blood T cell repertoires in COVID-19. Sequencing was performed with immunoSEQ multiplex PCR; in TCRdb, only in-frame clones are kept and a portion is missing. Of around 260,000 clones in the sample, about nine tenths are singletons; the top ten hold over 1.2%. Germline CDR1 SGHRS, CDR2 YFSETQ. This CDR3 has 17 amino acids. V trimming: 4 bases; J trimming: 4 bases; junction bases outside the gene matches: 10. The receptor was derived from a middle-aged woman who had recovered from COVID-19. Sequencing was done on a sample of peripheral blood. The genes are TRBV5-1 and TRBJ2-2; TRBD1 aligns across 10 bases. CDR3 in DNA: TGCGCCAGCAGCGTGGGTCCGGGACAGGGGAGCACCGGGGAGCTGTTTTTT. It codes for CASSVGPGQGSTGELFF.